This TCR beta chain was sequenced during a study of T cell responses to AZD1222 COVID-19 vaccine. With regard to this clone: What it recognizes is unknown.

Clones were read by immunoSEQ multiplex PCR, and TCRdb kept only the in-frame ones, dropping some. The sample carries about 160,000 clones, about 92% recorded once. Study conclusions and caveats: Unmutated variant regions are reportedly targeted by nearly half of spike-specific TCRs. Females made up more of the donors, who were largely white British, and clonal diversity may have come out too low. Two AZD1222 administrations were followed by greater Spike-specific TCR breadth and depth. Only a handful of people who got AZD1222 tested seropositive at baseline.

The input for sequencing was peripheral blood, taken on day 0 of MenACWY control vaccination. This clonotype originated in an adult in good health.

In DNA, the CDR3 is TGTGCCAGCAAAGGAGGTGGTAATTCACCCCTCCACTTT. It codes for CASKGGGNSPLHF. J is TRBJ1-6 and V is TRBV6-5; D gene uncertain. This CDR3 has 13 amino acids. Germline-derived CDR1 and CDR2 are MNHEY and SVGAGI. Trimming left V 7 bases short and J 6 bases short, with 10 bases between.